This T cell receptor (beta chain) was documented in a study of CD8 T cells in Susac syndrome. RNA amounts of about 0.45 to 1 ug underwent reverse transcription with random hexamers. TCRdb re-derived calls from the immunoSEQ multiplex PCR reads in MiXCR, one entry per CDR3 protein. The profile covers about 100,000 distinct CDR3 sequences, with around 96% appearing a single time and approximately 0.3% taken by the ten largest. V shed 1 base and J shed 5 bases, with 9 bases lying between them. Germline assignment: CDR1 SEHNR and CDR2 FQNEAQ (reference sequence). The length of the CDR3 is 13 residues. Specimen: CD8+ T cells from PBMCs. J is TRBJ2-7 and V is TRBV7-9; D is uncertain. The clonotype comes from a human donor with Susac syndrome. Here the CDR3 DNA reads TGTGCCAGCAGCTTAGACCCTACCAACGAGCAGTACTTC. It is translated as CASSLDPTNEQYF.